This TCR beta chain came from a study of blood T cell repertoires in COVID-19. Study information: PBMCs, B-cell-depleted T cells, or T cells provided the cDNA or gDNA that made up the material.

V lost 6 bases, J lost 3 bases, and 3 bases stayed unmatched. Germline CDR1 is KGHSH and CDR2 is LQKENI. The CDR3 is 13 amino acids. Per the original data handling: Estimated nucleated cell counts came from reference gene primer amplification. Data came from immunoSEQ multiplex PCR; TCRdb stores just in-frame clones and leaves some out. V and J calls and clone size come straight from that table; D and trimming were deduced from the DNA. The sample carries about 670,000 clones, 90% recorded once. The sample consisted of peripheral blood. This TCR derives from a woman aged 18-29 years with acute or convalescent COVID-19. The genes are TRBV18 and TRBJ1-2; 8 bases map to TRBD1. CDR3: CASSKDRDYGYTF. In nucleotides, the CDR3 is TGTGCCAGCTCGAAGGACAGGGACTATGGCTACACCTTC.